This T cell receptor (beta chain) was recovered during a study of OX40 agonist ivuxolimab in advanced cancers. General observations from the study: With doses of 0.1 to 3.0 mg/kg, CD4+ and CD8+ blood T cells had undergone clonal expansion by week 6. Researchers did not establish what antigens the expanded peripheral T cells target.

In regard to this clone: Its antigen is still unknown.

Sequencing used immunoSEQ multiplex PCR; TCRdb keeps in-frame clones, though not all of them. The data show more than 30,000 clones, 65% to 90% seen once. The TCR was taken from an adult with an advanced solid tumor such as melanoma, head and neck, liver or kidney cancer. Sample: CD4+ or CD8+ T cells sorted from blood, taken in a trial of the OX40 agonist ivuxolimab.

CDR3 in amino acids: CASSLGGQNTEAFF. The DNA of the CDR3 is TGCGCCAGCAGCTTGGGCGGACAGAACACTGAAGCTTTCTTT. V and J are TRBV5-1 and TRBJ1-1; D perhaps matches TRBD1 (5 bases). The CDR3 spans 14 residues. Trimming took 0 bases from V and 1 from J, leaving 7 bases between them. Germline V gene lookup returns CDR1 SGHRS and CDR2 YFSETQ.